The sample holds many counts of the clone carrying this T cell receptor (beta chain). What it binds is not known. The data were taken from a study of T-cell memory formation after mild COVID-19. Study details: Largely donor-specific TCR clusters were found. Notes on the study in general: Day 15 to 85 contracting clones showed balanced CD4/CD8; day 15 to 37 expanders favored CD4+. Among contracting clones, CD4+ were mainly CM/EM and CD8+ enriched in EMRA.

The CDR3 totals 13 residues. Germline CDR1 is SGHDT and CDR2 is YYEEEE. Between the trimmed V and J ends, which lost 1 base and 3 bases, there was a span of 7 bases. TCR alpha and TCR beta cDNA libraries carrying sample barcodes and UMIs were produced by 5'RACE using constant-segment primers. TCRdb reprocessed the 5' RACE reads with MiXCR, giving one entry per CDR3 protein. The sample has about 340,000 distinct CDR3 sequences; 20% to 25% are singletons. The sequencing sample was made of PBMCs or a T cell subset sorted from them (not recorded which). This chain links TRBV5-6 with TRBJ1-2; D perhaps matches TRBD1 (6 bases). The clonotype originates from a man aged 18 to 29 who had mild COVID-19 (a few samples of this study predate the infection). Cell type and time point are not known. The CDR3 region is CASSLPGDYGYTF. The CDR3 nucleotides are TGTGCCAGCAGCTTGCCAGGGGACTATGGCTACACCTTC.